This TCR beta chain was observed in a study of CD8 T cells in ankylosing spondylitis. General study findings and limits: The clones that were linked to disease were reported to be significantly enriched in matched synovial fluid samples from ankylosing spondylitis patients.

A quantitative 5'-RACE method, one with molecular barcodes, was used to make TCR beta libraries. TCRdb reprocessed the 5' RACE reads with MiXCR, giving one entry per CDR3 protein. This table holds approximately 220,000 distinct CDR3 sequences, 8% to 11% found once. On this clonotype itself: Its antigen is unidentified.

The clonotype originates from a male donor with ankylosing spondylitis or in good health (not recorded which). The sample comprised blood, either unsorted or a sorted T cell fraction (not recorded which).

The CDR3 protein is CASSPRGTLPNEQFF. In nucleotides, the CDR3 is TGTGCCAGCAGCCCGCGGGGTACCCTTCCCAATGAGCAGTTCTTC. This chain joins TRBV7-3 and TRBJ2-1; tentatively, D is TRBD2 (6 bases). Deletions cut 5 bases from V and 6 bases from J, with 17 bases between. CDR1 is SGHTA and CDR2 is FQGTGA in the germline V gene. The CDR3 totals 15 residues.